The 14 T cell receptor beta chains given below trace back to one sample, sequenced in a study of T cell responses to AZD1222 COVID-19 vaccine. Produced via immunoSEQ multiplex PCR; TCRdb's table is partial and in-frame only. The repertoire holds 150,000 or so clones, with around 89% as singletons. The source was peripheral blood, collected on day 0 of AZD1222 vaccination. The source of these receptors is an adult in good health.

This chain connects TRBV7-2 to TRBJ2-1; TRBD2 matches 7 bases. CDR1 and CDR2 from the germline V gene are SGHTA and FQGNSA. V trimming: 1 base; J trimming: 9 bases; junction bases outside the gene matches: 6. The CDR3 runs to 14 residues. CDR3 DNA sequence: TGTGCCAGCAGCTTAGGACTAGCTTATGGTGAGCAGTTCTTC. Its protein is CASSLGLAYGEQFF.

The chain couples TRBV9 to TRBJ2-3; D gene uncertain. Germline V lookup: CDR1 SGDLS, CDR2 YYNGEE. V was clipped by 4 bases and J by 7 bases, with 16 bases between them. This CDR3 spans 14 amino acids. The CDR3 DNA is TGTGCCAGCAGCCAAAACCAAAGGGTAAATACGCAGTATTTT. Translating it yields CASSQNQRVNTQYF.

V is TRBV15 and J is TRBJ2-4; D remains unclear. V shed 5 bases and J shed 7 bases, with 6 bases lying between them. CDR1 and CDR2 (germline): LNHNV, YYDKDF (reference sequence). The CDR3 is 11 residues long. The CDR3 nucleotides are TGTGCCACCAGCCTTGGGAACATTCAGTACTTC. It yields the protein CATSLGNIQYF.

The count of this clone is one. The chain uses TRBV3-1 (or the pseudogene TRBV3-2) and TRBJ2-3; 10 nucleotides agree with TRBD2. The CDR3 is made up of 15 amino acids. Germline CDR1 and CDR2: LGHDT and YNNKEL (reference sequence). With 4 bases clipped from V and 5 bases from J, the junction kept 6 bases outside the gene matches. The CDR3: CASSRTSGTRDTQYF. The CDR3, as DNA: TGTGCCAGCAGCCGGACTAGCGGCACTCGAGATACGCAGTATTTT.

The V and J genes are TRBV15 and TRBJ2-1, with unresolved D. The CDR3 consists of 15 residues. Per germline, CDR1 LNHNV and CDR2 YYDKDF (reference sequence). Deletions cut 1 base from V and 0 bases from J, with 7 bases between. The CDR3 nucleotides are TGTGCCACCAGCAGAGGACGGGTCTCCTACAATGAGCAGTTCTTC. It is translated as CATSRGRVSYNEQFF.

The CDR3 nucleotides read TGCGCCAGCAGCTTCGAAGACCCACCAGGACAGGGGGCATTTAGCTTACGCCAGCCCCAGCATTTT. Translating it yields CASSFEDPPGQGAFSLRQPQHF. The chain uses TRBV5-1 and TRBJ1-5; 11 nucleotides agree with TRBD1. There are 22 residues in the CDR3. V shed 2 bases and J 7 bases; nucleotides not matched to a gene: 26. CDR1 is SGHRS, CDR2 YFSETQ, per germline.

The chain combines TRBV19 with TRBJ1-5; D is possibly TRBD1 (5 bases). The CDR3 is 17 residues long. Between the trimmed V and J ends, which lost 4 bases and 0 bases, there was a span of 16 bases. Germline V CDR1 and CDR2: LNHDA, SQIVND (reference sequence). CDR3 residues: CASSKLPQGFSNQPQHF. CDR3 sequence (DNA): TGTGCCAGTAGTAAGCTCCCCCAGGGATTTAGCAATCAGCCCCAGCATTTT.

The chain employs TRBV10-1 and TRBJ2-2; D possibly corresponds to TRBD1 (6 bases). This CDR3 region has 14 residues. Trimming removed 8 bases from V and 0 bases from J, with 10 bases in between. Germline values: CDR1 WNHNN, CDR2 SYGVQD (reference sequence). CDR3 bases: TGCGCCAGCGGACGACAGGCGAACACCGGGGAGCTGTTTTTT. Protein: CASGRQANTGELFF.

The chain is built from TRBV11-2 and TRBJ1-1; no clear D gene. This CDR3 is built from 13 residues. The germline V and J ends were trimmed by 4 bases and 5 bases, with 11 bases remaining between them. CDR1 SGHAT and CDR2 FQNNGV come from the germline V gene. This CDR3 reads CASSSQTSTEAFF. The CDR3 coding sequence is TGTGCCAGCAGCTCTCAGACAAGTACTGAAGCTTTCTTT. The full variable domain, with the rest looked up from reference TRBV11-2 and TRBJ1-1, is EAGVAQSPRYKIIEKRQSVAFWCNPISGHATLYWYQQILGQGPKLLIQFQNNGVVDDSQLPKDRFSAERLKGVDSTLKIQPAKLEDSAVYLCASSSQTSTEAFFGQGTRLTVV.

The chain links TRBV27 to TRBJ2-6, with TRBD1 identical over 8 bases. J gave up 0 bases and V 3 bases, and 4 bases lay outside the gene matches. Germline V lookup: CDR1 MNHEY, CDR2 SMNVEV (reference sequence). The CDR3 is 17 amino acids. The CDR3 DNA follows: TGTGCCAGCAGTTTCAGGACAGGGAACTCTGGGGCCAACGTCCTGACTTTC. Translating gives CASSFRTGNSGANVLTF.

CDR3 coding DNA: TGTGCCAGCAGTCTTCAGGGGGCAGCTCAGCCCCAGCATTTT. Translation gives CASSLQGAAQPQHF. The J gene is TRBJ1-5, the V gene TRBV6-2 or TRBV6-3; 8 bases align to TRBD1. From germline, CDR1 is MNHEY and CDR2 SVGEGT. The CDR3 totals 14 residues. V lost 5 bases and J lost 6; bases outside the gene matches: 6.

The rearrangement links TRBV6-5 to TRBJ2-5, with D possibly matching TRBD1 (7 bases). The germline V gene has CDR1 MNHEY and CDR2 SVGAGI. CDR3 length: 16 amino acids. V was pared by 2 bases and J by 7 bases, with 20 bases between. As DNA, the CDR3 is TGTGCCAGCAGTTACCAGCCAGGGGGGACCCCTGGGACCCAGTACTTC. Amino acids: CASSYQPGGTPGTQYF.

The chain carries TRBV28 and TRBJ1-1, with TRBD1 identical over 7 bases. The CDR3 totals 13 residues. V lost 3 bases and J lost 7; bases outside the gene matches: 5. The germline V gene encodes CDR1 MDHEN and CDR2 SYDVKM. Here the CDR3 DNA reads TGTGCCAGCAGTTTGCGACAGGGTTTTGAAGCTTTCTTT. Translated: CASSLRQGFEAFF.

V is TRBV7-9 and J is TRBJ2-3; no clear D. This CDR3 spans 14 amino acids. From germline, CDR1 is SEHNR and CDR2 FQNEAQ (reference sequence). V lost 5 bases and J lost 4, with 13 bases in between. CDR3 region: CASSAVGSPDTQYF. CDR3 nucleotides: TGTGCCAGCAGCGCGGTTGGGTCCCCAGATACGCAGTATTTT.